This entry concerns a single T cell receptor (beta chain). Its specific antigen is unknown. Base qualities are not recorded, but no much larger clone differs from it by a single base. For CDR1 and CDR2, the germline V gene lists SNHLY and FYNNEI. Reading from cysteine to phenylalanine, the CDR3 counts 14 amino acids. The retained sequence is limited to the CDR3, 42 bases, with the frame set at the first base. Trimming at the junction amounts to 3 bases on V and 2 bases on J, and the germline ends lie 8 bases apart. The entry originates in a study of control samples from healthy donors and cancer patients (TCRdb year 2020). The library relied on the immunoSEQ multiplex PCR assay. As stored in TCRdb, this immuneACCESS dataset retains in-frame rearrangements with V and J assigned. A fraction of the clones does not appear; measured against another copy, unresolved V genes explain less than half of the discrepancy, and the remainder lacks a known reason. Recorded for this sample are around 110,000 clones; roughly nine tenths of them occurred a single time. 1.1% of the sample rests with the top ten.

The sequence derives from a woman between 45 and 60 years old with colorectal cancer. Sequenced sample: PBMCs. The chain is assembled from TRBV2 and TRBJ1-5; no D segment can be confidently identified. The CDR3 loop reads CASSEQFGNQPQHF. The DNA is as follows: TGTGCCAGCAGTGAGCAGTTTGGCAATCAGCCCCAGCATTTT. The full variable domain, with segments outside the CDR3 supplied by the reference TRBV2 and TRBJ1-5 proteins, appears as EPEVTQTPSHQVTQMGQEVILRCVPISNHLYFYWYRQILGQKVEFLVSFYNNEISEKSEIFDDQFSVERPDGSNFTLKIRSTKLEDSAMYFCASSEQFGNQPQHFGDGTRLSIL.